The clone carrying this T cell receptor (beta chain) showed up just once. The repertoire was sequenced with immunoSEQ multiplex PCR; TCRdb's copy has only in-frame clones and lacks some. Found here are roughly 9,200 clones, about 71% of them singletons; the top ten hold approximately 15%. The data were taken from a study of CD4+ T cells in melanoma. Trimming took off 2 bases at V and 1 base at J, with 14 bases between the two ends. This CDR3 is 15 amino acids long. The germline gives CDR1 GTSNPN, CDR2 SVGIG (reference sequence). The chain combines TRBV30 with TRBJ1-1; D is possibly TRBD1 (6 bases). The source material was cells from a culture (not recorded whether cultured in vitro). The receptor's source is a human donor with melanoma. CDR3 coding DNA: TGTGCCTGGAGTCACCCAGGGGCCTCGAACACTGAAGCTTTCTTT. The encoded protein is CAWSHPGASNTEAFF.